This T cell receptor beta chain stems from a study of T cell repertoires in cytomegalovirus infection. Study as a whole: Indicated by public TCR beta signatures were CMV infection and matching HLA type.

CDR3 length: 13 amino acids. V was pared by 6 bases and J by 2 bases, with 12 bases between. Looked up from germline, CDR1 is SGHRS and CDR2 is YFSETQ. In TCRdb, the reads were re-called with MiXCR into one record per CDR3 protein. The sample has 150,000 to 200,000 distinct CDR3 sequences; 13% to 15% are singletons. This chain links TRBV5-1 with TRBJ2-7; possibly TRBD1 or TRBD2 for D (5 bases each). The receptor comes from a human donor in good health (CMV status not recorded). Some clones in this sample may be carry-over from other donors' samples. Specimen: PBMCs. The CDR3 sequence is CASNRDGPYEQYF. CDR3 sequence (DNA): TGCGCCAGCAACCGGGACGGACCCTACGAGCAGTACTTC.